This TCR beta chain was identified during a study of graft-versus-host responses after intestinal transplantation. Background on the study: Transplants were multivisceral, liver-intestinal, or isolated intestinal. Anti-thymocyte globulin was used for induction in all recipients, who then took tacrolimus and steroids for around 3 years. Whole-study results and caveats: Analysis identified GvH clones in recipient marrow, with some appearing first in ileum or blood. Early post-transplant falls in HvG clones accompanied the peak levels of circulating GvH clones.

Generated by immunoSEQ multiplex PCR, the TCRdb table keeps only in-frame clones and is missing some. The sample shows approximately 33,000 clones, roughly 80% of them seen only once. A word on this clone: The target antigen is unknown.

This TCR came from a human donor who received an intestinal transplant. The sample here was unstimulated CD8+ T cells sorted from spleen or lymph node cells, taken before intestinal transplant.

CDR3 nucleotides: TGTGCCAGCAGCTTGACAGGGGTTTCCAATCAGCCCCAGCATTTT. Its protein product is CASSLTGVSNQPQHF. This sequence joins TRBV11-2 and TRBJ1-5; TRBD1 agrees at 8 bases. With V trimmed by 3 bases and J by 3 bases, 4 bases remained unmatched. In germline, CDR1 is SGHAT, CDR2 FQNNGV. The CDR3 extends over 15 amino acids.